This T cell receptor beta chain originates from a study of shared clonotypes between healthy human individuals. As regards this clone: Its target is unknown.

J was trimmed by 11 bases and V by 6 bases; bases with no gene match: 9. Per the germline V gene, CDR1 is MNHNS and CDR2 is SASEGT. CDR3 length equals 12 residues. Notes on the study in general: Naive subsets, compared against memory subsets, generally had larger estimated richness values.

Using immunoSEQ multiplex PCR, the repertoire was profiled, and TCRdb retains in-frame clones only, with some absent. The sample includes roughly 2.6 million clones, approximately 92% of them seen just once. Donors had no recently reported acute infections or vaccinations and were HIV-negative. This chain joins TRBV6-1 and TRBJ1-1; 7 nucleotides align to TRBD1. The source material was naive CD4+ T cells sorted from blood. Subset defined: CD45RA+ positively selected. The receptor's source is a man aged 18 to 29 in good health. The CDR3 nucleotides read TGTGCCAGCAGCCAAGGACAGGCGCAGGCTTTCTTT. Translated: CASSQGQAQAFF.